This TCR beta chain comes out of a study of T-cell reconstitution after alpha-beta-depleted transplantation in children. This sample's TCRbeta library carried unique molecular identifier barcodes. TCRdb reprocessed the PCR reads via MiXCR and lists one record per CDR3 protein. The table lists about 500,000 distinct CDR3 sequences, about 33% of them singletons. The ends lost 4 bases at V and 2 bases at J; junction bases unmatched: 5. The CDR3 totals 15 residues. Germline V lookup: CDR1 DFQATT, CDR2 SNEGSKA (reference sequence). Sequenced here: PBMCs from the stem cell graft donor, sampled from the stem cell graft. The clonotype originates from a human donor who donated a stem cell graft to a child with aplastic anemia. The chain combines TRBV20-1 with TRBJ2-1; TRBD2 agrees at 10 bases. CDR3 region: CSATPGLATYNEQFF. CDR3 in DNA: TGCAGTGCTACCCCGGGACTAGCGACCTACAATGAGCAGTTCTTC.